A single sample gave rise to the 8 T cell receptor beta chains below, sequenced in a study of cytomegalovirus exposure and HLA in healthy donors. The primer mix had 60 Vbeta and 13 Jbeta primers. Profiling relied on immunoSEQ multiplex PCR, and the TCRdb table lists in-frame clones only, not all of them. The table shows about 130,000 clones, with over 70% occurring only once. The sequencing input was PBMCs. The receptors originated from a woman aged 40 to 50 in good health and CMV-seronegative.

The chain couples TRBV9 to TRBJ2-7; possibly TRBD1 for D (5 bases). The CDR3 loop spans 12 amino acids. Germline CDR1 reads SGDLS; CDR2 reads YYNGEE. Trimming removed 4 bases at V and 5 bases at J, with 10 bases between. The CDR3 DNA reads TGTGCCAGCAGCCTCCAGGGCCACGAGCAGTACTTC. Protein product: CASSLQGHEQYF.

The chain recombines TRBV28 with TRBJ1-4; TRBD1 might be the D (6 bases). The V end lost 11 bases, the J end lost 6 bases, and 13 bases lay between the germline ends. This CDR3 region has 12 residues. Germline loops: CDR1 MDHEN, CDR2 SYDVKM. The CDR3 DNA reads TGTGCCGCGGGGGGCCGGGATGAAAAACTGTTTTTT. Translation: CAAGGRDEKLFF.

The chain employs TRBV6-1 and TRBJ1-4; perhaps TRBD1 as D (6 bases). Trimming took 4 bases from V and 7 from J, leaving 19 bases between them. The CDR3 runs to 16 residues. CDR1 MNHNS and CDR2 SASEGT come from the germline V gene. The CDR3 nucleotides are TGTGCCAGCAGTGTCGCCAGGGGTATGTTAGGTGAAAAACTGTTTTTT. Amino acid sequence: CASSVARGMLGEKLFF.

The chain links TRBV27 to TRBJ1-4; D gene ambiguous. The CDR3 loop spans 14 amino acids. Germline CDR1 and CDR2: MNHEY and SMNVEV (reference sequence). Trimming stripped 5 bases from V and 3 bases from J, with 10 bases between. CDR3 amino acids: CASSPGWSNEKLFF. Here the CDR3 DNA reads TGTGCCAGCAGTCCAGGCTGGTCTAATGAAAAACTGTTTTTT.

The chain links TRBV19 to TRBJ1-5; the D gene is possibly TRBD1 (5 bases). With 3 bases removed from V and 1 base from J, the gap between germline ends came to 16 bases. This CDR3 has 17 amino acids. CDR1 and CDR2 (germline): LNHDA, SQIVND (reference sequence). CDR3 bases: TGTGCCAGTAGTATCGGCAGGGCCAAGGGGAGCAATCAGCCCCAGCATTTT. Translated: CASSIGRAKGSNQPQHF.

The V and J genes are TRBV9 and TRBJ2-1; weak D call: TRBD2 (5 bases). Trimming removed 4 bases at V and 5 bases at J, with 16 bases between. The CDR3 is 15 residues long. In germline, CDR1 is SGDLS, CDR2 YYNGEE. CDR3 in amino acids: CASSSQTIRDNEQFF. The CDR3 DNA is TGTGCCAGCAGCTCCCAGACTATAAGGGACAATGAGCAGTTCTTC.

This sequence joins TRBV5-1 and TRBJ2-3; TRBD2 agrees at 7 bases. The CDR3 extends over 16 amino acids. Germline CDR1 is SGHRS and CDR2 is YFSETQ. V shed 0 bases and J 4 bases; nucleotides not matched to a gene: 8. This chain's CDR3 is CASSLDPGLDPDTQYF. CDR3 nucleotide sequence: TGCGCCAGCAGCTTGGATCCCGGACTAGATCCAGATACGCAGTATTTT.

This chain connects TRBV28 to TRBJ1-1, with unresolved D. Between the trimmed V and J ends, which lost 8 bases and 6 bases, there was a span of 16 bases. This CDR3 has 13 amino acids. Germline V CDR1 and CDR2: MDHEN, SYDVKM. The CDR3 protein is CASHSGGTSEAFF. The CDR3 DNA reads as TGTGCCAGCCATTCGGGAGGAACCTCTGAAGCTTTCTTT.